The next 10 T cell receptor beta chains were all read from a single sample in a study of CD8+ T cells in alopecia areata. Documented treatment: oral pan-JAK inhibitor, 5-10 mg twice daily. Sequencing used cDNA as its template, made by extracting RNA and reverse transcribing it. The data were produced by immunoSEQ multiplex PCR, yet TCRdb's version contains in-frame clones alone and is incomplete. The repertoire includes approximately 100,000 clones, approximately 63% of them detected once, and 16% sits in the top ten. Material: CD8+ T cells sorted from blood, obtained at approximately week 60, from a patient treated with tofacitinib. The origin of the receptors is a human donor with alopecia areata.

In this sample, this clone turned up a few times. J is TRBJ1-4 and V is TRBV11-2; D not resolved. The germline CDR1 and CDR2 sequences are SGHAT and FQNNGV. The CDR3 sequence is 14 residues long. V was pared by 5 bases and J by 8 bases, with 15 bases between. The CDR3 here is CASSGPGGLEKLFF. CDR3 DNA: TGTGCCAGCAGCGGACCCGGAGGTTTGGAAAAACTGTTTTTT. Supplemented by reference TRBV11-2 and TRBJ1-4, the full variable domain reads EAGVAQSPRYKIIEKRQSVAFWCNPISGHATLYWYQQILGQGPKLLIQFQNNGVVDDSQLPKDRFSAERLKGVDSTLKIQPAKLEDSAVYLCASSGPGGLEKLFFGSGTQLSVL.

The CDR3 coding sequence is TGTGCCGGGGGGCAGGGGGATGGAAGCGAGCAGTACTTC. Amino acids: CAGGQGDGSEQYF. The chain has TRBV2 and TRBJ2-7; D possibly corresponds to TRBD1 (7 bases). The V end lost 11 bases, the J end lost 6 bases, and 20 bases lay between the germline ends. Germline CDR1 reads SNHLY; CDR2 reads FYNNEI. This CDR3 spans 13 amino acids. Drawing the rest from reference TRBV2 and TRBJ2-7, the complete variable domain is EPEVTQTPSHQVTQMGQEVILRCVPISNHLYFYWYRQILGQKVEFLVSFYNNEISEKSEIFDDQFSVERPDGSNFTLKIRSTKLEDSAMYFCAGGQGDGSEQYFGPGTRLTVT.

The chain has TRBV29-1 and TRBJ2-1; 7 bases align to TRBD1. V shed 6 bases and J 4 bases; nucleotides not matched to a gene: 9. The CDR3 totals 14 residues. Germline lookup yields CDR1 SQVTM and CDR2 ANQGSEA. In DNA form, the CDR3 reads TGCAGCGTCTACTCCGGGACAGTTTACAATGAGCAGTTCTTC. Translation: CSVYSGTVYNEQFF.

In its sample, this clone was seen a few times. The chain carries TRBV6-5 and TRBJ1-2; possibly TRBD1 for D (6 bases). Germline lookup yields CDR1 MNHEY and CDR2 SVGAGI. V lost 5 bases and J lost 4, with 8 bases in between. The CDR3 totals 12 residues. CDR3 protein: CASSQDSYGYTF. The DNA of the CDR3 is TGTGCCAGCAGTCAGGACAGCTATGGCTACACCTTC.

This sequence joins TRBV5-1 and TRBJ2-5; tentative D call: TRBD1 (6 bases). The CDR3 spans 14 residues. V lost 0 bases to trimming and J lost 4 bases, with 10 bases between them. CDR1 is SGHRS, CDR2 YFSETQ, per germline. CDR3 protein: CASSLVTGSETQYF. The CDR3 region has the DNA TGCGCCAGCAGCTTGGTAACAGGGTCAGAGACCCAGTACTTC. The full variable domain, in which reference TRBV5-1 and TRBJ2-5 provide the parts outside the CDR3, is KAGVTQTPRYLIKTRGQQVTLSCSPISGHRSVSWYQQTPGQGLQFLFEYFSETQRNKGNFPGRFSGRQFSNSRSEMNVSTLELGDSALYLCASSLVTGSETQYFGPGTRLLVL.

V and J are TRBV5-1 and TRBJ2-7; tentative D call: TRBD1 (6 bases). The V end was cut by 0 bases, the J end by 11 bases, with 9 bases between. This CDR3 comprises 11 residues. Germline V CDR1 and CDR2: SGHRS, YFSETQ. The CDR3 DNA reads TGCGCCAGCAGCTTGGGGACAGAGAAGTACTTC. Translating it yields CASSLGTEKYF.

CDR3 bases: TGTGCCAGCAGCGTAGCAGGGGGGACAGGGCGTGAAGGCTACACCTTC. This sequence encodes CASSVAGGTGREGYTF. The rearrangement links TRBV9 to TRBJ1-2, with 9 bases aligning to TRBD1. Germline V gene sequence: CDR1 SGDLS, CDR2 YYNGEE. The CDR3 has 16 residues. V lost 0 bases to trimming and J lost 8 bases; unmatched junction nucleotides: 11.

The chain couples TRBV7-9 to TRBJ2-1; possibly TRBD2 for D (6 bases). V was trimmed by 5 bases and J by 3 bases, leaving 17 bases between them. The CDR3 loop spans 16 amino acids. Germline V gives CDR1 SEHNR, CDR2 FQNEAQ (reference sequence). The CDR3 reads CASSPRGGGDYNEQFF. Written as DNA, the CDR3 is TGTGCCAGCAGCCCCCGCGGTGGCGGGGACTACAATGAGCAGTTCTTC.

This chain uses TRBV7-9 with TRBJ2-7; perhaps TRBD1 as D (7 bases). The V end was cut by 5 bases, the J end by 5 bases, with 16 bases between. Germline lookup yields CDR1 SEHNR and CDR2 FQNEAQ (reference sequence). The CDR3 is 14 residues long. The CDR3 spells CASSTPTGRNEQYF. CDR3 DNA: TGTGCCAGCAGCACCCCGACAGGGAGGAACGAGCAGTACTTC.

The rearrangement joins TRBV21-1 to TRBJ1-6. TRBV21-1 is a pseudogene. The CDR3 is made up of 15 amino acids. The CDR3 DNA follows: TGTGCCAGCAGGGCTACCCGAAGATATAATTCACCCCTCCACTTT. Protein product: CASRATRRYNSPLHF.